This record looks at one T cell receptor (beta chain) sequence and its context. These data are taken from a study of early T cells in non-severe SARS-CoV-2 infection. MiXCR was run by TCRdb on the 5' RACE reads, yielding one entry per CDR3 protein. In the table there are about 45,000 distinct CDR3 sequences, 12% of which are singletons. Looked up from germline, CDR1 is SGHNT and CDR2 is YYREEE (reference sequence). Trimming shortened V by 4 bases and J by 5 bases, and 16 bases separated the two germline ends. The CDR3 is 15 residues long. This TCR was recovered from an adult who was a healthcare worker with PCR-confirmed SARS-CoV-2 infection or an uninfected control (not recorded which). Sequencing input: whole blood. The chain couples TRBV5-4 to TRBJ2-1; D gene unclear. For the CDR3, the DNA is TGTGCCAGCAGCGCCGCCAAAAGCCCGAACAATGAGCAGTTCTTC. It codes for CASSAAKSPNNEQFF.